A selection of T cell receptor beta chains follows, all from one sample in a study of shared T cell receptors in the human thymus. TCRdb's table, derived via immunoSEQ multiplex PCR, lists solely in-frame clones and lacks some. Counted here are hundreds of thousands of clones, 95% occurring once; the ten biggest clones make up around 0.018%. Sequencing was done on a sample of thymocytes. Receptors were obtained from a human donor. CDR3s include the opening cysteine and the closing phenylalanine or tryptophan. D genes are given only for firm matches. The size entry is marked missing in some rows and otherwise reads once, few, many or a size class.

size: NA; J: TRBJ1-4; length: 15; V: TRBV4-3; D: TRBD1; DNA: TGCGCCAGCAGCCAAGAGGTCCCAGGGGGAGAAAAACTGTTTTTT; CDR3: CASSQEVPGGEKLFF
size: NA; J: TRBJ2-1; length: 16; V: TRBV2; D: NA; DNA: TGTGCCAAGAAGTTGATGGGACTCCCTACCGCAAGTGAGCAGTTCTTC; CDR3: CAKKLMGLPTASEQFF
size: NA; J: TRBJ2-7; length: 14; V: TRBV19; D: NA; DNA: TGTGCCAGGAGTGAATTAGCGGTGTTATACGAGCAGTACTTC; CDR3: CARSELAVLYEQYF
size: NA; J: TRBJ2-1; length: 21; V: TRBV27; D: TRBD2; DNA: TGTGCCAGCTCCCTAGGAGGGGGGAGGACTAGCGGGACGATATCCTACAATGAGCAGTTCTTC; CDR3: CASSLGGGRTSGTISYNEQFF
size: once; J: TRBJ2-7; length: 14; V: TRBV5-6; D: NA; DNA: TGTGCCAGCAGCCTCCCCGCGGCGGGTTACGAGCAGTACTTC; CDR3: CASSLPAAGYEQYF
size: NA; J: TRBJ2-5; length: 13; V: TRBV27; D: NA; DNA: TGTGCCAGCAGTGATGGAAAGCAAGAGACCCAGTACTTC; CDR3: CASSDGKQETQYF
size: once; J: TRBJ2-2; length: 13; V: TRBV7-2; D: NA; DNA: TGTGCCAGCAATCCCCGTGGCACCGGGGAGCTGTTTTTT; CDR3: CASNPRGTGELFF
size: NA; J: TRBJ2-1; length: 17; V: TRBV5-1; D: TRBD2; DNA: TGCGCCAGCAGCCTTCGACTAGCGGGAGGGATCTACAATGAGCAGTTCTTC; CDR3: CASSLRLAGGIYNEQFF
size: NA; J: TRBJ1-4; length: 15; V: TRBV29-1; D: TRBD1; DNA: TGCAGCGCTTCCCCCCGGGCAGGGGGCGGTGAAAAACTGTTTTTT; CDR3: CSASPRAGGGEKLFF
size: once; J: TRBJ2-7; length: 14; V: TRBV11-2; D: NA; DNA: TGTGCCAGCAGCTTAGCCGGGAAGTACTACGAGCAGTACTTC; CDR3: CASSLAGKYYEQYF
size: NA; J: TRBJ2-7; length: 13; V: TRBV9; D: NA; DNA: TGTGCCAGCAGCGTAGGGACCATTAGCGAGCAGTACTTC; CDR3: CASSVGTISEQYF
size: NA; J: TRBJ1-1; length: 14; V: TRBV18; D: TRBD1; DNA: TGTGCCAGCTCACCCGACAGGGGGAACACTGAAGCTTTCTTT; CDR3: CASSPDRGNTEAFF
size: NA; J: TRBJ2-3; length: 10; V: TRBV7-9; D: NA; DNA: TGTGCCAGCGCCCCGGCTACGCAGTATTTT; CDR3: CASAPATQYF
size: NA; J: TRBJ2-3; length: 18; V: TRBV28; D: TRBD2; DNA: TGTGCCAGCAAGAGGGAGGGCATTACCTTGACCTTCACAGATACGCAGTATTTT; CDR3: CASKREGITLTFTDTQYF
size: NA; J: TRBJ2-7; length: 13; V: TRBV6-6; D: NA; DNA: TGTGCCAGCAGCTACAGCGCCGAGGACGAGCAGTACTTC; CDR3: CASSYSAEDEQYF
size: NA; J: TRBJ1-1; length: 14; V: TRBV28; D: NA; DNA: TGTGCCAGCAGTTTAGGCAGGGCGAACACTGAAGCTTTCTTT; CDR3: CASSLGRANTEAFF
size: NA; J: TRBJ1-4; length: 17; V: TRBV5-1; D: NA; DNA: TGCGCCAGCGGATATGGGGGACCATCGGCAACTAATGAAAAACTGTTTTTT; CDR3: CASGYGGPSATNEKLFF
size: once; J: TRBJ2-5; length: 14; V: TRBV7-9; D: NA; DNA: TGTGCCAGCAGCTTACGGGGCGCGGGGGAGACCCAGTACTTC; CDR3: CASSLRGAGETQYF
size: NA; J: TRBJ1-1; length: 17; V: TRBV6-1; D: TRBD1; DNA: TGTGCCAGCAGTCAAGAAGGGACAGGGAGAATGAACACTGAAGCTTTCTTT; CDR3: CASSQEGTGRMNTEAFF
size: NA; J: TRBJ2-7; length: 13; V: TRBV7-9; D: NA; DNA: TGTGCCAGCAGCTTATCGGGGCCCTACGAGCAGTACTTC; CDR3: CASSLSGPYEQYF
size: once; J: TRBJ2-7; length: 15; V: TRBV7-2; D: NA; DNA: TGTGCCAGCAGCTTAGGGGTTGTGGGCTCCTACGAGCAGTACTTC; CDR3: CASSLGVVGSYEQYF
size: NA; J: TRBJ1-1; length: 14; V: TRBV7-9; D: NA; DNA: TGTGCCAGCAGCTTAGCGAAGTTCAACGGTGAAGCTTTCTTT; CDR3: CASSLAKFNGEAFF
size: NA; J: TRBJ1-5; length: 13; V: TRBV10-3; D: NA; DNA: TGTGCCATCAGTGAGTCCATACGGCAGCCCCAGCATTTT; CDR3: CAISESIRQPQHF
size: NA; J: TRBJ1-2; length: 12; V: TRBV7-9; D: NA; DNA: TGTGCCAGCAGCTTAGGTCGGTATGGCTACACCTTC; CDR3: CASSLGRYGYTF
size: NA; J: TRBJ2-1; length: 16; V: TRBV6-4; D: NA; DNA: TGTGCCAGCAGTGACTCCCCGGGGAGCTCCTACAATGAGCAGTTCTTC; CDR3: CASSDSPGSSYNEQFF
size: NA; J: TRBJ2-3; length: 16; V: TRBV2; D: NA; DNA: TGTGCCAGCAGTGGGGGTGAGCGAGAGACGACAGATACGCAGTATTTT; CDR3: CASSGGERETTDTQYF
size: NA; J: TRBJ2-2; length: 15; V: TRBV27; D: NA; DNA: TGTGCCAGCAGTCCCCTACAGGGAAACACCGGGGAGCTGTTTTTT; CDR3: CASSPLQGNTGELFF
size: once; J: TRBJ1-3; length: 15; V: TRBV5-5; D: TRBD1; DNA: TGTGCCAGCAGCTGGGACAGGCGCTCTGGAAACACCATATATTTT; CDR3: CASSWDRRSGNTIYF
size: NA; J: TRBJ2-7; length: 14; V: TRBV7-2; D: NA; DNA: TGTGCCAGCAGCTTATCTGGACGGGCCTACGAGCAGTACTTC; CDR3: CASSLSGRAYEQYF
size: NA; J: TRBJ1-2; length: 13; V: TRBV28; D: TRBD1; DNA: TGTGCCAGCAGCCTTTACAGGGGCTATGGCTACACCTTC; CDR3: CASSLYRGYGYTF
size: NA; J: TRBJ1-2; length: 15; V: TRBV6-5; D: NA; DNA: TGTGCCAGCAGTCCCGGCGAGGGGCGAGACTATGGCTACACCTTC; CDR3: CASSPGEGRDYGYTF
size: once; J: TRBJ2-1; length: 10; V: TRBV6-6; D: NA; DNA: TGTGCCAGCAGTTACGATGAGCAGTTCTTC; CDR3: CASSYDEQFF
size: NA; J: TRBJ2-1; length: 18; V: TRBV11-2; D: TRBD2; DNA: TGTGCCAGCAGCTCCCGGGGTAGCGGGAGGCCTCTGTACAATGAGCAGTTCTTC; CDR3: CASSSRGSGRPLYNEQFF
size: NA; J: TRBJ2-3; length: 14; V: TRBV28; D: NA; DNA: TGTGCCAGCAGTTTTGGATTAGCGGTAGATACGCAGTATTTT; CDR3: CASSFGLAVDTQYF
size: NA; J: TRBJ1-2; length: 14; V: TRBV9; D: TRBD1; DNA: TGTGCCAGCAGCCCTCGACAGGGCCGGGATGGCTACACCTTC; CDR3: CASSPRQGRDGYTF
size: NA; J: TRBJ2-7; length: 15; V: TRBV5-8; D: TRBD1; DNA: TGTGCCAGCAGGGCGGTCAGACAGGGGGGCTACGAGCAGTACTTC; CDR3: CASRAVRQGGYEQYF
size: few; J: TRBJ2-3; length: 18; V: TRBV27; D: TRBD2; DNA: TGTGCCAGCAATAGGGAGGCTAGCGGGAAACCCCACCCAGATACGCAGTATTTT; CDR3: CASNREASGKPHPDTQYF
size: NA; J: TRBJ1-2; length: 15; V: TRBV15; D: TRBD1; DNA: TGTGCCACCAGCAGAGATGCTAAGGGGGCCAATGGCTACACCTTC; CDR3: CATSRDAKGANGYTF
size: NA; J: TRBJ1-2; length: 14; V: TRBV28; D: TRBD1; DNA: TGTGCCTCCAATCGTAGGGACAGTCACTATGGCTACACCTTC; CDR3: CASNRRDSHYGYTF
size: NA; J: TRBJ2-5; length: 15; V: TRBV7-9; D: TRBD1; DNA: TGTGCCAGCAGCTCAGCTCAGGGGGTCGGGGAGACCCAGTACTTC; CDR3: CASSSAQGVGETQYF
size: NA; J: TRBJ1-2; length: 12; V: TRBV29-1; D: NA; DNA: TGCAGCGCCCTACGTAGGGGTGGCGGCTACACCTTC; CDR3: CSALRRGGGYTF
size: NA; J: TRBJ2-7; length: 17; V: TRBV27; D: TRBD2; DNA: TGTGCCATCAAACCGACACGAGAGGTGCGGGAGCGGGGCGAGCAGTACTTC; CDR3: CAIKPTREVRERGEQYF
size: NA; J: TRBJ1-1; length: 15; V: TRBV27; D: TRBD1; DNA: TGTGCCAGCAGACCAACCGACAGGGGGGCAGATGAAGCTTTCTTT; CDR3: CASRPTDRGADEAFF
size: NA; J: TRBJ1-1; length: 15; V: TRBV19; D: TRBD1; DNA: TGTGCCAGTGGAAACAGGGGGCGCCCGGACACTGAAGCTTTCTTT; CDR3: CASGNRGRPDTEAFF
size: NA; J: TRBJ1-2; length: 15; V: TRBV5-5; D: TRBD1; DNA: TGTGCCAGCAGCCCTCCGGGACAGGAGATCTATGGCTACACCTTC; CDR3: CASSPPGQEIYGYTF
size: NA; J: TRBJ2-3; length: 14; V: TRBV14; D: NA; DNA: TGTGCCAGCAGCCCACCCGACCCGAGGAATACGCAGTATTTT; CDR3: CASSPPDPRNTQYF